This T cell receptor beta chain was captured by sequencing in a study of shared clonotypes between healthy human individuals. CDR1 and CDR2 (germline): WNHNN, SYGVQD (reference sequence). The V gene end was trimmed by 6 bases and the J gene end by 4 bases; junction bases not matched to a gene: 28. The CDR3 runs 22 residues. The naive CD8 fraction comprised CD45RO-negative cells positively selected for CCR7 and excluded terminally differentiated effector memory CD45RA+ cells. Adult Caucasians living in Nashville, Tennessee made up all of the donors. Genomic DNA of every subset was divided equally among multiple immunoSEQ plates. Sequenced by immunoSEQ multiplex PCR; TCRdb stores in-frame clones only, minus some. The data contain 650,000 to 800,000 clones, about 91% of them seen just once; the ten biggest clones take up about 24%.

This receptor was obtained from a man younger than 40 in good health. The chain links TRBV10-1 to TRBJ2-5; 11 nucleotides line up with TRBD1. Material: naive CD8+ T cells sorted from blood. The CDR3 loop reads CASSFWTGGSYPIEWSGETQYF. CDR3 DNA sequence: TGCGCCAGCAGCTTTTGGACAGGGGGCAGTTATCCTATAGAGTGGAGTGGAGAGACCCAGTACTTC.